The 30 T cell receptor beta chains below all came from one sample that was sequenced in a study of T cell clonality in common variable immunodeficiency. TCRdb's table, derived via immunoSEQ multiplex PCR, lists solely in-frame clones and lacks some. The sample has roughly 42,000 clones, none seen only once. Sequencing input: peripheral blood mononuclear cells. The receptors were gathered from a person aged 18-70 years in good health.

This clone appeared many times. From the germline J gene comes the end of the CDR3, since the read stops 3 residues before it. This chain joins TRBV19 and TRBJ2-5; 11 bases match TRBD1. This CDR3 region has 15 residues. V shed 6 bases, J shed 1 base, and the junction held 4 bases outside the gene matches. Germline V gene lookup returns CDR1 LNHDA and CDR2 SQIVND (reference sequence). The CDR3 bases that were read are TGTGCCAGTAGCCGGGACAGGGGGAGCCAAGAGACC. Translated, it gives CASSRDRGSQET. The CDR3 as a whole reads CASSRDRGSQETQYF. The whole variable domain, remainder taken from reference TRBV19 and TRBJ2-5, is DGGITQSPKYLFRKEGQNVTLSCEQNLNHDAMYWYRQDPGQGLRLIYYSQIVNDFQKGDIAEGYSVSREKKESFPLTVTSAQKNPTAFYLCASSRDRGSQETQYFGPGTRLLVL.

This clone has a handful of counts. One end of the junction is discordant with germline, which a read error may explain. The read finishes 3 residues shy of the CDR3 end, and the germline J gene is used to complete it. Different DNA sequences within this sample yield the same CDR3. The chain uses TRBV19 and TRBJ1-3; a possible D gene is TRBD1 (5 bases). The germline V gene has CDR1 LNHDA and CDR2 SQIVND (reference sequence). CDR3 size: 13 residues. CDR3 residues: CASRKLSGNTIYF. CDR3 bases read: TGTGCCAGTAGAAAGCTATCAGGGAACACG. The full variable domain, rest sourced from reference TRBV19 and TRBJ1-3, is DGGITQSPKYLFRKEGQNVTLSCEQNLNHDAMYWYRQDPGQGLRLIYYSQIVNDFQKGDIAEGYSVSREKKESFPLTVTSAQKNPTAFYLCASRKLSGNTIYFGEGSWLTVV.

This clone was counted ten times or more. The CDR3 goes on 3 residues after the read ends, and that part is filled in from the germline J gene. The gene calls are TRBV18 and TRBJ1-6; weak D call: TRBD1 (5 bases). The CDR3 has 15 amino acids. Germline-derived CDR1 and CDR2 are KGHSH and LQKENI. Between the trimmed V and J ends, which lost 6 bases and 6 bases, there was a span of 15 bases. CDR3 bases read: TGTGCCAGCTCCCCTCTCGGACATAGTAATTCACCC. Protein: CASSPLGHSNSP. In full, the CDR3 is CASSPLGHSNSPLHF.

There are many counts of this clone. Read sequence stops 3 residues before the CDR3 end, and the germline J gene provides the missing end. J is TRBJ2-7 and V is TRBV29-1; D is possibly TRBD1 (6 bases). Germline CDR1 SQVTM, CDR2 ANQGSEA. Trimming removed 6 bases from V and 2 bases from J, with 14 bases in between. The CDR3 has 13 amino acids. The CDR3 spells CSVRWDNPYEQYF. The part of the CDR3 DNA that was read is TGCAGCGTGCGCTGGGACAATCCCTACGAG.

This clone came up many times. Coverage ceases 3 residues before the CDR3 finishes, and the germline J gene fills in the end. The rearrangement uses TRBV18 and TRBJ2-2; 8 nucleotides agree with TRBD1. This CDR3 has 16 residues. V gave up 5 bases and J gave up 2 bases; unmatched junction bases: 7. CDR1 and CDR2 (germline): KGHSH, LQKENI. CDR3 region: CASSSRQGPNTGELFF. The covered CDR3 bases are TGTGCCAGCTCATCCCGACAGGGGCCTAACACCGGGGAG.

This clone was seen ten or more times. Read coverage stops 3 residues before the CDR3 terminus; the germline J gene supplies the remainder. The chain combines TRBV5-6 with TRBJ2-3; D is unresolved. V gave up 2 bases and J gave up 4 bases, with 8 bases separating them. The CDR3 has 13 amino acids. Germline CDR1 reads SGHDT; CDR2 reads YYEEEE. CDR3 in amino acids: CASSFLEADTQYF. The sequenced part of the CDR3 DNA is TGTGCCAGCAGCTTCCTAGAAGCAGATACG.

This clone was seen ten or more times. Read data end 3 residues before the CDR3 end; the end is taken from the germline J gene. V usage is TRBV9 and J usage is TRBJ1-5; TRBD1 matches 9 bases. This CDR3 is 14 amino acids long. The V and J ends lost 2 bases and 7 bases, in that order; junction bases with no gene match: 4. Germline V gene sequence: CDR1 SGDLS, CDR2 YYNGEE. CDR3 region: CASSVGQGGQPQHF. The sequenced part of the CDR3 DNA is TGTGCCAGCAGCGTGGGACAGGGTGGACAGCCC.

This clone was seen repeatedly, ten times or more. The read ends 3 residues shy of where the CDR3 ends; the end is completed using the germline J gene. The chain uses TRBV20-1 and TRBJ1-5; no definite D call. Germline V CDR1 and CDR2: DFQATT, SNEGSKA (reference sequence). The germline V and J ends were trimmed by 0 bases and 4 bases, with 19 bases remaining between them. The CDR3 is 17 residues long. The covered CDR3 bases are TGCAGTGCTAGAGATGGACTCTGGCGGACTGAGAATCAGCCC. Protein sequence: CSARDGLWRTENQP. The whole CDR3 protein is CSARDGLWRTENQPQHF.

In its sample, this clone was seen many times. The CDR3 is cut off 3 residues early in the read; its end comes from the germline J gene. The rearrangement links TRBV20-1 to TRBJ1-2; 9 bases line up with TRBD1. Trimming at V came to 2 bases and at J to 5 bases, leaving 15 bases not matched to a gene. The CDR3 covers 17 residues. Per the germline V gene, CDR1 is DFQATT and CDR2 is SNEGSKA (reference sequence). CDR3: CSARRDREGSRTYGYTF. The part of the CDR3 DNA that was read is TGCAGTGCTAGAAGGGACAGGGAGGGGTCACGGACTTATGGC.

This clone was counted at least ten times. Sequencing ends 3 residues short of the CDR3 end; the germline J gene provides the rest. This chain joins TRBV20-1 and TRBJ2-1, with 9 bases fitting TRBD2. The CDR3 contains 15 residues. Per germline, CDR1 DFQATT and CDR2 SNEGSKA (reference sequence). V shed 2 bases, J shed 5 bases, and the junction held 7 bases outside the gene matches. The CDR3 DNA, read in part, is TGCAGTGCTAGATCTGCGGGAGGGCCCGACAATGAG. Protein product: CSARSAGGPDNE. The complete CDR3 sequence is CSARSAGGPDNEQFF.

This clone was counted ten times or more. The sequence runs out 3 residues before the end of the CDR3; the remainder is reconstructed from the germline J gene. This chain joins TRBV7-3 and TRBJ2-3, with 7 bases that match TRBD1. V shed 5 bases and J 2 bases; nucleotides not matched to a gene: 4. There are 14 residues in the CDR3. The germline gives CDR1 SGHTA, CDR2 FQGTGA. The covered CDR3 bases are TGTGCCAGCAGCGCAGGGGGACCCACAGATACG. The encoded protein is CASSAGGPTDT. The complete CDR3 sequence is CASSAGGPTDTQYF.

As concerns this clone: The CDR3 extends 3 residues past the end of the read, so its final part is completed from the germline J gene. The V call is TRBV6-1, the J call TRBJ2-3; 8 bases are a match to TRBD1. The CDR3 is made up of 14 amino acids. Germline assignment: CDR1 MNHNS and CDR2 SASEGT. This CDR3 reads CASSETQGAQPQYF. The CDR3 bases that were read are TGTGCCAGCAGTGAAACCCAGGGGGCACAGCCG.

A word on this clone: The read terminates 3 residues before the CDR3 end, so the remaining end is supplied by the germline J gene. The chain recombines TRBV11-2 with TRBJ1-2; D gene uncertain. The germline gives CDR1 SGHAT, CDR2 FQNNGV. This CDR3 spans 14 amino acids. Trimming took off 2 bases at V and 0 bases at J, with 7 bases between the two ends. CDR3 in amino acids: CASSLLITNYGYTF. The sequenced part of the CDR3 DNA is TGTGCCAGCAGCTTACTAATTACTAACTATGGC.

This clone was counted between two and nine times. The missing CDR3 end, 3 residues past where the read stops, is filled in from the germline J gene. The chain combines TRBV7-2 with TRBJ1-2; D gene uncertain. Per germline, CDR1 SGHTA and CDR2 FQGNSA. The CDR3 has 15 residues. The sequenced part of the CDR3 DNA is TGTGCCAGCAGCTTATCGGTAGCGGGAGTACATGAC. This sequence encodes CASSLSVAGVHD. The whole CDR3 protein is CASSLSVAGVHDYTF.

A note on this clone: The read ends 3 residues shy of where the CDR3 ends; the end is completed using the germline J gene. The chain carries TRBV20-1 and TRBJ2-1; 10 positions match TRBD2. The V gene's germline CDR1 is DFQATT and CDR2 SNEGSKA (reference sequence). The CDR3 has 16 residues. Trimming at V came to 3 bases and at J to 4 bases, leaving 9 bases not matched to a gene. CDR3 region: CSARTYVAGGYNEQFF. The CDR3 DNA, read in part, is TGCAGTGCTAGGACCTATGTAGCGGGGGGTTACAATGAG.

This clone occurred many times. The CDR3 extends 3 residues past the end of the read, so its final part is completed from the germline J gene. The chain couples TRBV18 to TRBJ1-4; D uncertain. The CDR3 is 17 residues long. Trimming took 4 bases from V and 10 from J, leaving 25 bases between them. CDR1 and CDR2 (germline): KGHSH, LQKENI. The CDR3 sequence: CASSQNPQQIVSGKLFF. CDR3 bases read: TGTGCCAGCTCACAAAATCCGCAACAGATTGTCTCCGGAAAA.

This clone was recorded many times. The DNA ends 3 residues before the CDR3 does, and the rest of the CDR3 is filled in from the germline J gene. V usage is TRBV9 and J usage is TRBJ2-3; unclear D gene. Germline V gene lookup returns CDR1 SGDLS and CDR2 YYNGEE. Trimming took off 0 bases at V and 2 bases at J, with 13 bases between the two ends. This CDR3 has 16 amino acids. The CDR3 bases that were read are TGTGCCAGCAGCGTAGGTATTAGTGACTTCACAGATACG. Its translation: CASSVGISDFTDT. The complete CDR3 protein is CASSVGISDFTDTQYF.

This clone has a count of ten or more. The read falls 3 residues short of the CDR3 end, and the missing part is taken from the germline J gene. The chain carries TRBV5-8 and TRBJ1-5; weak D call: TRBD1 (6 bases). V was shortened by 5 bases and J by 5 bases, with 11 bases between the two germline ends. This CDR3 comprises 13 residues. Germline loops: CDR1 SGHTS, CDR2 YDEGEE. CDR3 sequence reads: CASRYQGYQPQHF. Incomplete CDR3 DNA: TGTGCCAGCAGATATCAGGGGTATCAGCCC.

In its sample, this clone was seen many times. The read ends 3 residues shy of where the CDR3 ends; the end is completed using the germline J gene. V is TRBV23-1 and J is TRBJ2-3, with 7 bases lining up with TRBD2. TRBV23-1 is flagged as an ORF with uncertain function. This CDR3 has 15 residues. V lost 2 bases, J lost 5 bases, and 7 bases stayed unmatched. The covered CDR3 bases are TGCGCCAGCAGTCAAGTTTGCGGGAGTGAAGATACG. It codes for CASSQVCGSEDT. The complete CDR3 protein is CASSQVCGSEDTQYF.

This clone came up many times. With the read ending 3 residues before the CDR3 end, the germline J gene is used to fill in that end. This chain joins TRBV20-1 and TRBJ1-5; tentative D call: TRBD1 (5 bases). The CDR3 covers 13 residues. V was clipped by 0 bases and J by 6 bases, with 9 bases between them. The germline gives CDR1 DFQATT, CDR2 SNEGSKA (reference sequence). The CDR3 loop reads CSARDGAFQPQHF. The covered CDR3 bases are TGCAGTGCTAGAGATGGGGCCTTTCAGCCC.

Ten or more counts support this clone. The read is 3 residues too short to cover the CDR3 end, so that end is filled in from the germline J gene. The V and J genes are TRBV4-1 and TRBJ1-1, with TRBD1 as a possible D gene (6 bases). The CDR3 length is 14 residues. Germline V gives CDR1 MGHRA, CDR2 YSYEKL. V lost 4 bases and J lost 1, with 10 bases in between. The sequenced part of the CDR3 DNA is TGCGCCAGCAGCCGGCTGGGACAGAACACTGAA. It yields the protein CASSRLGQNTE. The full CDR3 protein is CASSRLGQNTEAFF.

There are many counts of this clone. The read terminates 3 residues before the CDR3 end, so the remaining end is supplied by the germline J gene. J is TRBJ2-7 and V is TRBV20-1; 8 nucleotides align to TRBD1. CDR1 is DFQATT, CDR2 SNEGSKA, per germline (reference sequence). This CDR3 comprises 15 residues. After removal of 3 bases from V and 3 bases from J, the junction contained 10 bases not matched to a gene. CDR3 DNA (partial): TGCAGTGCTAGGGCCAGGGACAGGTCATTCTACGAG. This sequence encodes CSARARDRSFYE. The complete CDR3 reads CSARARDRSFYEQYF.

The sample holds a few counts of this clone. Sequencing ends 3 residues short of the CDR3 end; the germline J gene provides the rest. The rearrangement joins TRBV2 to TRBJ2-7; D possibly corresponds to TRBD2 (5 bases). The CDR3 is 14 residues long. V shed 3 bases and J shed 5 bases, with 14 bases lying between them. Germline V gene lookup returns CDR1 SNHLY and CDR2 FYNNEI. CDR3: CASSEERVSDEQYF. Incomplete CDR3 DNA: TGTGCCAGCAGTGAGGAGAGGGTGTCGGACGAG.

This clone was observed at least ten times. Sequencing ends 3 residues short of the CDR3 end; the germline J gene provides the rest. J is TRBJ2-7 and V is TRBV6-2 or TRBV6-3; tentatively, D is TRBD1 (6 bases). Germline V gene sequence: CDR1 MNHEY, CDR2 SVGEGT. The CDR3 covers 12 residues. The ends were cut back, 11 bases at V and 0 bases at J, with 11 bases in the middle. CDR3 sequence reads: CAARDTSYEQYF. The DNA read from the CDR3 is TGTGCCGCTCGGGACACCTCCTACGAG.

The table lists this clone with a few counts. The CDR3 end falls 3 residues outside the read, so it is completed with the germline J gene. The gene calls are TRBV7-2 and TRBJ1-2; no reliable D call. The CDR3 totals 14 residues. Germline V gives CDR1 SGHTA, CDR2 FQGNSA. The CDR3 is CASSLAGFSGGYTF. CDR3 DNA, as far as it was read: TGTGCCAGCAGCTTAGCGGGATTCTCGGGGGGC.

This clone was seen repeatedly, ten times or more. The read gets to within 3 residues of the CDR3 end, and the germline J gene fills in the rest. The rearrangement links TRBV10-3 to TRBJ1-3; 7 positions match TRBD1. Per the germline V gene, CDR1 is ENHRY and CDR2 is SYGVKD. Trimming cost V 3 bases and J 4 bases; bases outside gene matches: 3. The CDR3 runs 14 residues. The sequenced CDR3 bases are TGTGCCATCAGTGAACAGGGGTCGGGAAACACC. This encodes CAISEQGSGNT. From start to end, the CDR3 is CAISEQGSGNTIYF.

This clone appeared a few times. The read ends 3 residues before the CDR3 terminus; that terminus is restored from the germline J gene. V and J are TRBV27 and TRBJ2-7, with 9 bases matching TRBD2. This CDR3 has 15 amino acids. V lost 3 bases, J lost 6 bases, and 9 bases stayed unmatched. Per the germline V gene, CDR1 is MNHEY and CDR2 is SMNVEV (reference sequence). The sequenced part of the CDR3 DNA is TGTGCCAGCAGTTTGGGGAATAGCGGGAGTTCCGAG. Its protein product is CASSLGNSGSSE. The CDR3, in full, reads CASSLGNSGSSEQYF.

This clone was seen repeatedly, ten times or more. An end of the junction differs from the germline gene, which may be a read error. The read terminates 3 residues ahead of where the CDR3 ends, so the germline J gene completes it. This chain uses TRBV11-2 with TRBJ2-7; no clear D. The germline CDR1 and CDR2 sequences are SGHAT and FQNNGV. This CDR3 region has 14 residues. The part of the CDR3 DNA that was read is TGTGCCAGCAGCATAGACTCCCAGAATTACGAG. Translating gives CASSIDSQNYE. The entire CDR3 reads CASSIDSQNYEQYF.

This clone was seen repeatedly, ten times or more. Read data end 3 residues before the CDR3 end; the end is taken from the germline J gene. This sequence joins TRBV18 and TRBJ2-3; D remains ambiguous. Germline V CDR1 and CDR2: KGHSH, LQKENI. This CDR3 is 13 amino acids long. The V gene lost 4 bases and the J gene lost 2 bases, with 7 bases spanning the gap. CDR3 bases read: TGTGCCAGCTCACGATCCTACACAGATACG. Its translation is CASSRSYTDT. The entire CDR3 sequence reads CASSRSYTDTQYF.

This clone has ten or more counts. Coverage ceases 3 residues before the CDR3 finishes, and the germline J gene fills in the end. J is TRBJ1-1 and V is TRBV20-1, with TRBD1 as a possible D gene (6 bases). Trimming stripped 6 bases from V and 3 bases from J, with 14 bases between. The CDR3 has 13 residues. CDR1 is DFQATT and CDR2 is SNEGSKA in the germline V gene (reference sequence). The CDR3 DNA, read in part, is TGCAGTGCGAAGGGGGTTCAGGACACTGAA. Its translation is CSAKGVQDTE. The entire CDR3 protein reads CSAKGVQDTEAFF.